This TCR beta chain is drawn from a study of identical twins. General study points: Modelling approaches yielded underestimates of out-of-frame TCR alpha sharing between monozygotic twins. Excess sharing by twins proved weaker in beta out-of-frame sequences.

The trim removed 5 bases at V and 4 bases at J, leaving 8 bases unmatched. The V gene's germline CDR1 is SGHVS and CDR2 FNYEAQ. The CDR3 covers 15 residues. In TCRdb, the 5' RACE reads were re-called with MiXCR into one record per CDR3 protein. This table has under 450,000 distinct CDR3 sequences, around 18% appearing once. Worth noting for this clonotype: Its antigen is not known.

This rearrangement joins TRBV7-6 to TRBJ2-7; 10 bases match TRBD1. Specimen: naive T cells sorted from blood. This clonotype was obtained from a man between 50 and 59 years old in good health. CDR3 nucleotides: TGTGCCAGCAGCCCCGGACAGGGGGGTGCTTACGAGCAGTACTTC. It is translated as CASSPGQGGAYEQYF.